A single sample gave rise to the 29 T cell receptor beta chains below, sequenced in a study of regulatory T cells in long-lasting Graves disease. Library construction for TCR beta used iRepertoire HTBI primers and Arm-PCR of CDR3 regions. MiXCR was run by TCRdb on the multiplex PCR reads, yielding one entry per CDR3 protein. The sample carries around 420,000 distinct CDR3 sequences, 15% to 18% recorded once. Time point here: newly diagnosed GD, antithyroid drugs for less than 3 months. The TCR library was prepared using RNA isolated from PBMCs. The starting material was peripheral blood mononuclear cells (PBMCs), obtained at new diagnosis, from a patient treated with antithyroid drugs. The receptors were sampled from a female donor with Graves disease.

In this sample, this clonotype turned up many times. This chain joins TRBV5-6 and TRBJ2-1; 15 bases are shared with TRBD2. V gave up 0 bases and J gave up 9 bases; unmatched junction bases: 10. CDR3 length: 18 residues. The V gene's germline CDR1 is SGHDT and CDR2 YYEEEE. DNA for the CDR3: TGTGCCAGCAGCTTGGACGGGACTAGCGGGAGGATGGCTTTTGAGCAGTTCTTC. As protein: CASSLDGTSGRMAFEQFF.

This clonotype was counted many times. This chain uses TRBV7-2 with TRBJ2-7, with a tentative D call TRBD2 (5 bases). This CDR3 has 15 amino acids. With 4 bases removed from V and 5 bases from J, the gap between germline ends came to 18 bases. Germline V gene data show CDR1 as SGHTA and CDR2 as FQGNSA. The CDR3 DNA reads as TGTGCCAGCAGCTCCGCTAGGCACGGGATGGACGAGCAGTACTTC. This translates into CASSSARHGMDEQYF.

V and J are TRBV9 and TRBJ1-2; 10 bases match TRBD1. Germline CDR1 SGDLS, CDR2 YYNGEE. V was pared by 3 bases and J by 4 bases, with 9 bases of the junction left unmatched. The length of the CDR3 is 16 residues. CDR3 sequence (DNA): TGTGCCAGCAGCGCTGGAGACAGGGGGCTTTCCTATGGCTACACCTTC. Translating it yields CASSAGDRGLSYGYTF.

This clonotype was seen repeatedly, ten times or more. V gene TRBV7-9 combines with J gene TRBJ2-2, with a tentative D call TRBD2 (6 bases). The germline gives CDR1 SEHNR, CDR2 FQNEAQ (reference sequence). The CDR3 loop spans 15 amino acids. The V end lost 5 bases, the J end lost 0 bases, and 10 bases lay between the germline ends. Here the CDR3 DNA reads TGTGCCAGCAGCCAAGGAGGGGCGAACACCGGGGAGCTGTTTTTT. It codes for CASSQGGANTGELFF.

In DNA form, the CDR3 reads TGTGCCAGCAGGGAGATAGCGGGCGGCTCCTACGAGCAGTACTTC. Translated: CASREIAGGSYEQYF. The rearrangement joins TRBV27 to TRBJ2-7; 7 bases match TRBD2. The junction had 8 bases not matched to a gene; V was cut back by 6 bases and J by 0 bases. The CDR3 is made up of 15 amino acids. Germline V CDR1 and CDR2: MNHEY, SMNVEV (reference sequence).

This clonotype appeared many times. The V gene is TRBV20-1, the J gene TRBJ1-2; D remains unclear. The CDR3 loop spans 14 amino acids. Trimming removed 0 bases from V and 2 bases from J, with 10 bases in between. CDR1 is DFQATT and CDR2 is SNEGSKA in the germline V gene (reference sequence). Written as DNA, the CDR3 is TGCAGTGCTAGAGATGAGGGCAGAAACTATGGCTACACCTTC. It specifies CSARDEGRNYGYTF.

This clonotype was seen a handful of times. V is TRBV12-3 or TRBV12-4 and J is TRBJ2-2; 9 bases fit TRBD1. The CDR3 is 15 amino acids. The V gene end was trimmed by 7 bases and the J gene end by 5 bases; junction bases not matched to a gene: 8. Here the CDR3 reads CASITPDRGTGELFF. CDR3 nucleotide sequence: TGTGCCAGCATTACCCCGGACAGGGGAACCGGGGAGCTGTTTTTT.

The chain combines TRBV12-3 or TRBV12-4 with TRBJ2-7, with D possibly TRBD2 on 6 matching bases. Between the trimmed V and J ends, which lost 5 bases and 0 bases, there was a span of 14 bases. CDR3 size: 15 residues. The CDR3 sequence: CASSVPGEASYEQYF. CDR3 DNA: TGTGCCAGCAGTGTGCCGGGAGAAGCCTCCTACGAGCAGTACTTC.

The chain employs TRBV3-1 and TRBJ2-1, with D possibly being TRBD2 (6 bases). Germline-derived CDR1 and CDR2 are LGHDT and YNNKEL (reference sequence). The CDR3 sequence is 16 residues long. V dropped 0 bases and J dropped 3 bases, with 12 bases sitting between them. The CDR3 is CASSQDAGSYYNEQFF. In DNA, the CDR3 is TGTGCCAGCAGCCAAGACGCGGGGAGTTACTACAATGAGCAGTTCTTC.

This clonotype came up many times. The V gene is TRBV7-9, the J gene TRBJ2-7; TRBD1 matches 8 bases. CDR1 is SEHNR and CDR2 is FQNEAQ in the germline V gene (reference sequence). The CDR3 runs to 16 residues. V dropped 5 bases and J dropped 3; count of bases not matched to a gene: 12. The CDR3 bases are TGTGCCAGCAGCCCGAGGTCCGGGACAGGCATCTACGAGCAGTACTTC. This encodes CASSPRSGTGIYEQYF.

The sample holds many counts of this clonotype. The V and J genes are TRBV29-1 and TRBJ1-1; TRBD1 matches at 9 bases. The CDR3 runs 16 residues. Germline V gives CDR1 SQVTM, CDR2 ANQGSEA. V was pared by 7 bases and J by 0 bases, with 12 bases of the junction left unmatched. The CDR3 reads CSGDRTGDFLNTEAFF. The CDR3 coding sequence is TGCAGCGGGGATCGGACAGGGGATTTCTTGAACACTGAAGCTTTCTTT.

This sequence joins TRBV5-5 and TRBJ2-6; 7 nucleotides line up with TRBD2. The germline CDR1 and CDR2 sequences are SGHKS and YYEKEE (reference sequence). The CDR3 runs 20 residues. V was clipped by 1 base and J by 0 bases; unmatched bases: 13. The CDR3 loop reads CASSLTPTGGTHSGANVLTF. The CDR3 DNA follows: TGTGCCAGCAGCTTGACCCCGACGGGAGGAACCCACTCTGGGGCCAACGTCCTGACTTTC.

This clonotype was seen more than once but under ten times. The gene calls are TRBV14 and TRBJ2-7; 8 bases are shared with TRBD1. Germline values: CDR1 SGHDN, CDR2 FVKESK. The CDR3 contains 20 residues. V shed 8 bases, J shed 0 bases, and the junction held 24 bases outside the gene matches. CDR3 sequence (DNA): TGTGCCAGCTCACCTCGATCAGGGGGCGTGTTATCCTCACTCTCCTACGAGCAGTACTTC. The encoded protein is CASSPRSGGVLSSLSYEQYF.

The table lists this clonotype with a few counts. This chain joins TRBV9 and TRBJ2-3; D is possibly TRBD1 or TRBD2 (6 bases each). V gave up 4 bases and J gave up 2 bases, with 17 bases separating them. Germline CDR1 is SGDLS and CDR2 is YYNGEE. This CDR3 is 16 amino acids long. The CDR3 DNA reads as TGTGCCAGCAGCCCAACGGGGGCTGGGGACACAGATACGCAGTATTTT. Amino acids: CASSPTGAGDTDTQYF.

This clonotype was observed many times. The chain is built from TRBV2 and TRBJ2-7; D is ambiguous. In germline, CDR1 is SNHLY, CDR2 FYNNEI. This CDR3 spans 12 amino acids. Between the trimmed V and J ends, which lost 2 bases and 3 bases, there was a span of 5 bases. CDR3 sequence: CASSEHGYEQYF. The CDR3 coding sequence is TGTGCCAGCAGTGAACACGGCTACGAGCAGTACTTC.

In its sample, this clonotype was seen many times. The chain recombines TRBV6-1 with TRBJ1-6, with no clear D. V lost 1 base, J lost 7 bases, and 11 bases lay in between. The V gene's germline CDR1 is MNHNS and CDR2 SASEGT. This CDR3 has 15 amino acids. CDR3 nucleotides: TGTGCCAGCAGTGAAGTTTTAAGAAAGAATTCACCCCTCCACTTT. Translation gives CASSEVLRKNSPLHF.

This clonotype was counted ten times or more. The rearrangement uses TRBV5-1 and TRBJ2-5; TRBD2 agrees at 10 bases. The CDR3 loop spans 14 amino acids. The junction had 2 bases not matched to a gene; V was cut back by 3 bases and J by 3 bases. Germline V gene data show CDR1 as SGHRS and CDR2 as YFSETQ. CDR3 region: CASSSSGGEETQYF. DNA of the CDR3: TGCGCCAGCAGCTCCAGCGGGGGGGAAGAGACCCAGTACTTC.

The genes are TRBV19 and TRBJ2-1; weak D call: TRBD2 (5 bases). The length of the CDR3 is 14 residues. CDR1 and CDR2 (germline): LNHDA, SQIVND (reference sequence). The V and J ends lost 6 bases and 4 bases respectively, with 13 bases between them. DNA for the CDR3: TGTGCCAGTAGCCCGGGATTCCTTTACAATGAGCAGTTCTTC. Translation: CASSPGFLYNEQFF. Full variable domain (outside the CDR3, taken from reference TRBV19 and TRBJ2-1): DGGITQSPKYLFRKEGQNVTLSCEQNLNHDAMYWYRQDPGQGLRLIYYSQIVNDFQKGDIAEGYSVSREKKESFPLTVTSAQKNPTAFYLCASSPGFLYNEQFFGPGTRLTVL.

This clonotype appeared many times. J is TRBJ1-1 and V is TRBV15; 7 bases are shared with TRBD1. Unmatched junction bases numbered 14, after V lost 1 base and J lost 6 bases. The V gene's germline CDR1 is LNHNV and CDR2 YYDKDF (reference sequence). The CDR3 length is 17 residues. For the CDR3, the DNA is TGTGCCACCAGCAGAGGACCTCCGGGACAGAAATTCCCTGAAGCTTTCTTT. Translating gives CATSRGPPGQKFPEAFF.

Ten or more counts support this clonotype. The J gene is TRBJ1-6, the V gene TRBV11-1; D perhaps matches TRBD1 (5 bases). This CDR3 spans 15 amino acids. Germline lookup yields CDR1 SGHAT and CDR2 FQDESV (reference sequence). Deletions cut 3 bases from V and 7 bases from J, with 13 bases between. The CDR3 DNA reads TGTGCCAGCAGCTTGGCCCCGGGGGGAAATTCACCCCTCCACTTT. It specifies CASSLAPGGNSPLHF.

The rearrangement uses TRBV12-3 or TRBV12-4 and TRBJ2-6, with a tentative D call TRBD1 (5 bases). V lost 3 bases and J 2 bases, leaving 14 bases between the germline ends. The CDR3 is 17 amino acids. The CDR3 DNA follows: TGTGCCAGCAGTTTTGGGTGGGGCAACGCTGGGGCCAACGTCCTGACTTTC. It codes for CASSFGWGNAGANVLTF.

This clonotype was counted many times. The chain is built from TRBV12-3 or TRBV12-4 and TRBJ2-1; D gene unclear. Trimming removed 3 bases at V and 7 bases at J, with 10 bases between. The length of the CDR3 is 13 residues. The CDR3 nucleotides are TGTGCCAGCAGTTTCACAGCCGCGAATGAGCAGTTCTTC. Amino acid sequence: CASSFTAANEQFF.

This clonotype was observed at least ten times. The CDR3 spells CATSRDLRTEAFF. CDR3 bases: TGTGCCACCAGCAGAGATCTTCGGACTGAAGCTTTCTTT. The V call is TRBV15, the J call TRBJ1-1, with D unresolved. Germline loops: CDR1 LNHNV, CDR2 YYDKDF (reference sequence). The V gene lost 0 bases and the J gene lost 5 bases, with 7 bases spanning the gap. This CDR3 region has 13 residues.

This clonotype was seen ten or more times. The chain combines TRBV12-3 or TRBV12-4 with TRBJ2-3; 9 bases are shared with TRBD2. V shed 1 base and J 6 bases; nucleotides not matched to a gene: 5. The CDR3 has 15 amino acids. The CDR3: CASSLVGGRVDTQYF. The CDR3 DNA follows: TGTGCCAGCAGTTTAGTGGGCGGGAGGGTGGATACGCAGTATTTT.

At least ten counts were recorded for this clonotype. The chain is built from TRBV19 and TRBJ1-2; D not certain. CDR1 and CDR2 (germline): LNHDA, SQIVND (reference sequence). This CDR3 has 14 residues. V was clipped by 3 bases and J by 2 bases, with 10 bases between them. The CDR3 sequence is CASSMPRINYGYTF. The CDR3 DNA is TGTGCCAGTAGTATGCCCCGGATAAACTATGGCTACACCTTC. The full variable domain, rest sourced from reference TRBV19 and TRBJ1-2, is DGGITQSPKYLFRKEGQNVTLSCEQNLNHDAMYWYRQDPGQGLRLIYYSQIVNDFQKGDIAEGYSVSREKKESFPLTVTSAQKNPTAFYLCASSMPRINYGYTFGSGTRLTVV.

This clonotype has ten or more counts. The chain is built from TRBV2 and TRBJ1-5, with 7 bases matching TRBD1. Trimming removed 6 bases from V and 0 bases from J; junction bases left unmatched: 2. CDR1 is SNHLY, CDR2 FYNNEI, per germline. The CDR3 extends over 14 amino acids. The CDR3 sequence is CASRGQISNQPQHF. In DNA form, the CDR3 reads TGTGCCAGCAGGGGACAGATTAGCAATCAGCCCCAGCATTTT.

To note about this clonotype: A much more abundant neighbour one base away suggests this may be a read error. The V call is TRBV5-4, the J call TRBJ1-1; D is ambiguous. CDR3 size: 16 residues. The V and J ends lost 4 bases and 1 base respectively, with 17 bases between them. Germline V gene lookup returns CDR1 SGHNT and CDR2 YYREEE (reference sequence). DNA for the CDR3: TGTGCCAGCAGCCCAACCCCGACATGGGGGAACACTGAAGCTTTCTTT. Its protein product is CASSPTPTWGNTEAFF.

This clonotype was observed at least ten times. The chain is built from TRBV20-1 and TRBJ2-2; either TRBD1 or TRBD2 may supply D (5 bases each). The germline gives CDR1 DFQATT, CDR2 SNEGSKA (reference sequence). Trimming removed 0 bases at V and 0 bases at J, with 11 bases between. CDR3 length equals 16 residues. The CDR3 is CSARDPGTANTGELFF. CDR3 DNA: TGCAGTGCTAGAGATCCGGGGACGGCGAACACCGGGGAGCTGTTTTTT.

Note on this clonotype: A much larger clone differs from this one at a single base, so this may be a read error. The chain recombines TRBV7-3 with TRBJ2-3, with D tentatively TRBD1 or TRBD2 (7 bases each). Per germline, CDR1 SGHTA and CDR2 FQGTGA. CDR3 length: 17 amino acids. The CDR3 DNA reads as TGTGCCAGCAGCTTCACCCCCGGACTAGTTGGGACAGATACGCGGTATTTT. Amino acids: CASSFTPGLVGTDTRYF. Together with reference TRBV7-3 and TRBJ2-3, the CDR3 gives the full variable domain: GAGVSQTPSNKVTEKGKYVELRCDPISGHTALYWYRQSLGQGPEFLIYFQGTGAADDSGLPNDRFFAVRPEGSVSTLKIQRTERGDSAVYLCASSFTPGLVGTDTRYFGPGTRLTVL.